This T cell receptor (beta chain) is from a study of Ad26.COV2.S vaccination and SARS-CoV-2 variants. Noted treatment: around 19 received Ad26.COV2.S at low or high dose, single or two shots; several received placebo; per-sample allocation not given. Sampling occurred on day 63 after the first vaccine or placebo injection. This CDR3 is 16 amino acids long. J gave up 7 bases and V 1 base, and 10 bases lay outside the gene matches. Germline V CDR1 and CDR2: LGHNT, FRNRAP. Sequencing used immunoSEQ multiplex PCR; TCRdb keeps in-frame clones, though not all of them. The table has 350,000 to 450,000 clones, 92% seen once.

This receptor was taken from a person between 18 and 65 years old who received the Ad26.COV2.S COVID-19 vaccine or a placebo. The chain uses TRBV12-5 and TRBJ1-1, with TRBD1 identical over 9 bases. The material sequenced was peripheral blood, taken in a trial of Ad26.COV2.S vaccine versus placebo. CDR3 sequence (DNA): TGTGCTAGTGGTTTGGCCTCCGGGACAGGGAATATTGAAGCTTTCTTT. This encodes CASGLASGTGNIEAFF.